These 16 T cell receptor beta chains were all obtained from the same sample, sequenced in a study of blood T cell repertoires in COVID-19 (dated by TCRdb to 2018 to 2021). Preparation of the library involved the immunoSEQ multiplex PCR assay. TCRdb retrieved this table from immuneACCESS and kept in-frame rearrangements only. Not all clones are present; in checked studies, unresolved V genes account for under half, and no reason is known for the remainder. This sample holds 150,000 to 200,000 clones; around four fifths were observed only once. More than 7.5% of the sample goes to the ten largest clones. Material: peripheral blood. These TCRs come from a man in his forties who had recovered from COVID-19.

The CDR3 here is CASSPTRGEGEQFF. The CDR3 nucleotides are TGTGCCAGCAGCCCGACTAGAGGGGAGGGTGAGCAGTTCTTC. The chain uses TRBV6-9 and TRBJ2-1, with TRBD2 matching over 7 bases. V gave up 6 bases and J gave up 9 bases; unmatched junction bases: 11. The CDR3 covers 14 residues. Looked up from germline, CDR1 is MNHGY and CDR2 is SVAAGI.

The rearrangement uses TRBV30 and TRBJ1-2; D not resolved. In germline, CDR1 is GTSNPN, CDR2 SVGIG (reference sequence). The CDR3 has 13 residues. The V end was cut by 2 bases, the J end by 6 bases, with 13 bases between. As DNA, the CDR3 is TGTGCCTGGAGTCCTCGCCGGTCCCATGGCTACACCTTC. As protein: CAWSPRRSHGYTF.

The chain has TRBV4-3 and TRBJ2-7; D is uncertain. Trimming removed 0 bases at V and 3 bases at J, with 12 bases between. The CDR3 spans 15 residues. The germline V gene encodes CDR1 LGHNA and CDR2 YSLEER. CDR3 residues: CASSQDTRSGYEQYF. CDR3 DNA: TGCGCCAGCAGCCAAGATACCAGGTCCGGCTACGAGCAGTACTTC.

This chain joins TRBV18 and TRBJ2-7; tentative D call: TRBD1 (6 bases). The CDR3 has 14 residues. Trimming pared 2 bases from V and 2 bases from J, leaving 10 bases between. CDR1 is KGHSH, CDR2 LQKENI, per germline. The CDR3 coding sequence is TGTGCCAGCTCACCAATTGGACAGACCTACGAGCAGTACTTC. The encoded protein is CASSPIGQTYEQYF.

The chain couples TRBV6-4 to TRBJ2-3; 9 bases line up with TRBD1. Germline CDR1 is MRHNA and CDR2 is SNTAGT. The ends lost 0 bases at V and 3 bases at J; junction bases unmatched: 1. This CDR3 is built from 15 residues. Here the CDR3 DNA reads TGTGCCAGCAGTGACTCCGGACAGGGGACAGATACGCAGTATTTT. Its protein product is CASSDSGQGTDTQYF.

This chain uses TRBV20-1 with TRBJ2-2; D possibly corresponds to TRBD2 (6 bases). V gave up 3 bases and J gave up 7 bases, with 9 bases separating them. The CDR3 is 12 residues long. Germline CDR1 DFQATT, CDR2 SNEGSKA (reference sequence). The DNA of the CDR3 is TGCAGTGCTAGTGGGGGAGGCGGGGAGCTGTTTTTT. Protein: CSASGGGGELFF.

This chain joins TRBV7-2 and TRBJ1-2; D possibly corresponds to TRBD1 (6 bases). In germline, CDR1 is SGHTA, CDR2 FQGNSA. V was cut by 5 bases and J by 7 bases, with 17 bases left in between. The CDR3 covers 14 residues. The CDR3 sequence is CASSQGRTGGGYTF. CDR3 bases: TGTGCCAGCAGCCAGGGGAGAACTGGGGGTGGCTACACCTTC. The complete variable domain, with remaining parts taken from reference TRBV7-2 and TRBJ1-2, reads GAGVSQSPSNKVTEKGKDVELRCDPISGHTALYWYRQSLGQGLEFLIYFQGNSAPDKSGLPSDRFSAERTGGSVSTLTIQRTQQEDSAVYLCASSQGRTGGGYTFGSGTRLTVV.

The V and J genes are TRBV18 and TRBJ2-3; D remains ambiguous. Looked up from germline, CDR1 is KGHSH and CDR2 is LQKENI. The CDR3 is made up of 15 amino acids. V was pared by 3 bases and J by 0 bases, with 10 bases between. CDR3 protein: CASSPEIYSTDTQYF. DNA of the CDR3: TGTGCCAGCTCACCCGAGATCTACAGCACAGATACGCAGTATTTT.

The rearrangement joins TRBV7-2 to TRBJ2-7, with D possibly matching TRBD2 (6 bases). Looked up from germline, CDR1 is SGHTA and CDR2 is FQGNSA. V lost 5 bases and J lost 12, with 20 bases in between. CDR3 length equals 13 residues. The CDR3 sequence is CASSPSGKTRMYF. CDR3 in DNA: TGTGCCAGCAGCCCCAGCGGTAAGACTAGAATGTACTTC.

The chain carries TRBV6-5 and TRBJ2-1, with 8 bases matching TRBD1. The CDR3 covers 14 residues. Per germline, CDR1 MNHEY and CDR2 SVGAGI. J was trimmed by 2 bases and V by 10 bases; bases with no gene match: 7. CDR3 in amino acids: CATSGTGAYNEQFF. CDR3 in DNA: TGTGCCACCTCGGGGACAGGAGCCTACAATGAGCAGTTCTTC.

The chain couples TRBV5-8 to TRBJ1-5, with TRBD1 as a possible D gene (5 bases). Germline loops: CDR1 SGHTS, CDR2 YDEGEE. The CDR3 has 14 residues. The V end lost 3 bases, the J end lost 2 bases, and 9 bases lay between the germline ends. As DNA, the CDR3 is TGTGCCAGCAGCTATAGGGGCCGCAATCAGCCCCAGCATTTT. Protein product: CASSYRGRNQPQHF.

This clone came up once. The chain has TRBV18 and TRBJ1-1; D is undetermined. Trimming stripped 4 bases from V and 0 bases from J, with 12 bases between. The CDR3 spans 15 residues. CDR1 and CDR2 (germline): KGHSH, LQKENI. The CDR3: CASSLYFPMNTEAFF. The CDR3, as DNA: TGTGCCAGCTCACTCTATTTTCCAATGAACACTGAAGCTTTCTTT.

The gene calls are TRBV2 and TRBJ1-1; D ambiguous. Trimming cost V 3 bases and J 1 base, with 9 bases left between them. This CDR3 contains 14 residues. Germline CDR1 and CDR2: SNHLY and FYNNEI. The CDR3: CASSDLPWNTEAFF. DNA for the CDR3: TGTGCCAGCAGTGATCTACCATGGAACACTGAAGCTTTCTTT.

As DNA, the CDR3 is TGTGCCACCAGTGATTTCGGGACAGGGAGGGATGAGCAGTTCTTC. As protein: CATSDFGTGRDEQFF. This sequence joins TRBV24-1 and TRBJ2-1; 9 nucleotides align to TRBD1. With V trimmed by 1 base and J by 8 bases, 5 bases remained unmatched. CDR1 is KGHDR and CDR2 is SFDVKD in the germline V gene. The CDR3 consists of 15 residues.

This sequence joins TRBV9 and TRBJ1-5, with a weak D call TRBD1 (5 bases). CDR1 is SGDLS and CDR2 is YYNGEE in the germline V gene. The CDR3 sequence is 14 residues long. Between the trimmed V and J ends, which lost 4 bases and 2 bases, there was a span of 10 bases. CDR3 protein: CASSKTGGNQPQHF. Here the CDR3 DNA reads TGTGCCAGCAGCAAAACAGGAGGCAATCAGCCCCAGCATTTT.

V is TRBV13 and J is TRBJ2-3; 15 nucleotides match TRBD2. The CDR3 extends over 18 amino acids. J gave up 3 bases and V 1 base, and 5 bases lay outside the gene matches. Germline V gene data show CDR1 as PRHDT and CDR2 as FYEKMQ (reference sequence). DNA of the CDR3: TGTGCCAGCAGCTTAGAAGGACTAGCGGGGGGGCAGACAGATACGCAGTATTTT. Its protein is CASSLEGLAGGQTDTQYF. Based on the CDR3 plus reference TRBV13 and TRBJ2-3, the full variable domain is AAGVIQSPRHLIKEKRETATLKCYPIPRHDTVYWYQQGPGQDPQFLISFYEKMQSDKGSIPDRFSAQQFSDYHSELNMSSLELGDSALYFCASSLEGLAGGQTDTQYFGPGTRLTVL.